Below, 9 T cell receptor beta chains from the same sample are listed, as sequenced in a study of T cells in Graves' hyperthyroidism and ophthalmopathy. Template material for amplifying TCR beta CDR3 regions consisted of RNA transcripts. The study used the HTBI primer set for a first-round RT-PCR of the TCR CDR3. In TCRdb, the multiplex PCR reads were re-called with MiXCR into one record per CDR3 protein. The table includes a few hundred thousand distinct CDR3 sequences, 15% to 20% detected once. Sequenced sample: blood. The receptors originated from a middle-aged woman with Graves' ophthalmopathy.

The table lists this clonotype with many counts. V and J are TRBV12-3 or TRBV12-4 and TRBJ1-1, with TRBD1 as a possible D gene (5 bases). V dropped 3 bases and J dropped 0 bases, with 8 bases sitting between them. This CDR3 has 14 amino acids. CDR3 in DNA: TGTGCCAGCAGTTTGGGGCACATGAACACTGAAGCTTTCTTT. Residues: CASSLGHMNTEAFF.

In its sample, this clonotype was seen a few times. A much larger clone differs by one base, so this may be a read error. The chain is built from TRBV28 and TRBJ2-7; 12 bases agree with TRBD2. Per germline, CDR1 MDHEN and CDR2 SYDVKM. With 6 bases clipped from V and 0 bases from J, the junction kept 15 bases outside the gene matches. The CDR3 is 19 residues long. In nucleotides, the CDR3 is TGTGCCAGCAGCCCTTCCCAAGCTAGCGGGAGGGGGAGCTCCTACGAGCAGTACTTC. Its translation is CASSPSQASGRGSSYEQYF.

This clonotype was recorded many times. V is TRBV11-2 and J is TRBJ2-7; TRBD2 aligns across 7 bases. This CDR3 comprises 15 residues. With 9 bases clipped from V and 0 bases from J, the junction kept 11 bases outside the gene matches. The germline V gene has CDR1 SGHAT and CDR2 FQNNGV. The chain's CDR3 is CASSAWGGPSYEQYF. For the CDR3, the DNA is TGTGCCAGTTCCGCCTGGGGGGGTCCCTCCTACGAGCAGTACTTC.

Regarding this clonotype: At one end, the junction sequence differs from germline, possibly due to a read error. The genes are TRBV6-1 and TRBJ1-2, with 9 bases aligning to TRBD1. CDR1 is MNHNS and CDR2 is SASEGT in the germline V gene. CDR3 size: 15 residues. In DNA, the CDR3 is TGTGTCAGCAGTGAAGGGACAGGGAATCTCTATGGATACACCTTC. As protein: CVSSEGTGNLYGYTF.

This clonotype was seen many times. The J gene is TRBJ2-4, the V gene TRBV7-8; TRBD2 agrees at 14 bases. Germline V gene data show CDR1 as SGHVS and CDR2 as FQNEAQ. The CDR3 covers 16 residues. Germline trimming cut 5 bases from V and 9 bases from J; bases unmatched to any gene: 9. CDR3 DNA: TGTGCCAGCAGCGTGGGGACTAGCGGGAGTTCGGGCATTCAGTACTTC. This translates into CASSVGTSGSSGIQYF.

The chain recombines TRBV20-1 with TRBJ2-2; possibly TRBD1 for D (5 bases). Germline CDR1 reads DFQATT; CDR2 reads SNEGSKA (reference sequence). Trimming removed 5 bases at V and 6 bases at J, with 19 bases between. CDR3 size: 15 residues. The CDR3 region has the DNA TGCAGTGCTGCCCGGACAAGCATCGAGGCCGGGGAGCTGTTTTTT. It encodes CSAARTSIEAGELFF.

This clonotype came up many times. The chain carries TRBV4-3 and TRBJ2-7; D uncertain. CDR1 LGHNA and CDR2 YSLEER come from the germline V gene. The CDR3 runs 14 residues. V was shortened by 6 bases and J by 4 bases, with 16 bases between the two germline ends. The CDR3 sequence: CASSSTAYRYEQYF. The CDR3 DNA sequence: TGCGCCAGCAGTTCTACCGCCTACCGTTACGAGCAGTACTTC.

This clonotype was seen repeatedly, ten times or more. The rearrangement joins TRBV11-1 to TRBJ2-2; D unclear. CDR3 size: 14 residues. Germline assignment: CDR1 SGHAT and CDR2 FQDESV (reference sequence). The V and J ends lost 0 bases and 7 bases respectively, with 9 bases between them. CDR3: CASSLANPRGELFF. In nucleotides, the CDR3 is TGTGCCAGCAGCTTAGCAAACCCCCGCGGGGAGCTGTTTTTT.

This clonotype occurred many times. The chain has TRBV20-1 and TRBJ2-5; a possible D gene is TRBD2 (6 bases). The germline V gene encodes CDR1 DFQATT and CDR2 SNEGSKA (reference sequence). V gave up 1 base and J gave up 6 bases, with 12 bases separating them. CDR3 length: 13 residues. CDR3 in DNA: TGCAGTGCTAGAGTCCCTAGCGAGAAGACCCAGTACTTC. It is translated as CSARVPSEKTQYF.